These 9 T cell receptor beta chains originate from one sample sequenced in a study of cytomegalovirus exposure and HLA in healthy donors. Use of 60 Vbeta and 13 Jbeta primers characterized the PCR. Sequencing used immunoSEQ multiplex PCR; TCRdb keeps in-frame clones, though not all of them. The sample data list more than 95,000 clones. The specimen sequenced was PBMCs. The receptor source for this set is a man in his forties in good health and CMV-seronegative.

The chain links TRBV28 to TRBJ1-1, with 8 nucleotides matching TRBD1. Looked up from germline, CDR1 is MDHEN and CDR2 is SYDVKM. The length of the CDR3 is 15 residues. The V and J ends lost 3 bases and 3 bases, in that order; junction bases with no gene match: 6. CDR3 coding DNA: TGTGCCAGCAGTTTTCTAGGACAGGGTTACACTGAAGCTTTCTTT. Translating it yields CASSFLGQGYTEAFF.

In nucleotides, the CDR3 is TGTGCCAGCAGCGATCCACTCAGGGGGAAGGCCGAGGCCCAGCATTTT. Translating gives CASSDPLRGKAEAQHF. The chain uses TRBV7-8 and TRBJ1-5, with 7 bases that match TRBD1. Per germline, CDR1 SGHVS and CDR2 FQNEAQ. The CDR3 loop spans 16 amino acids. V dropped 5 bases and J dropped 11; count of bases not matched to a gene: 18. Looking up the rest from reference TRBV7-8 and TRBJ1-5 gives the full variable domain: GAGVSQSPRYKVAKRGQDVALRCDPISGHVSLFWYQQALGQGPEFLTYFQNEAQLDKSGLPSDRFFAERPEGSVSTLKIQRTQQEDSAVYLCASSDPLRGKAEAQHFGDGTRLSIL.

The gene calls are TRBV30 and TRBJ2-1, with 8 bases lining up with TRBD2. V was pared by 5 bases and J by 7 bases, with 10 bases of the junction left unmatched. In germline, CDR1 is GTSNPN, CDR2 SVGIG (reference sequence). This CDR3 spans 14 amino acids. The CDR3 region is CAWQPGLVTNEQFF. DNA of the CDR3: TGTGCCTGGCAGCCGGGACTAGTTACAAATGAGCAGTTCTTC. Full variable domain (rest looked up from reference TRBV30 and TRBJ2-1): SQTIHQWPATLVQPVGSPLSLECTVEGTSNPNLYWYRQAAGRGLQLLFYSVGIGQISSEVPQNLSASRPQDRQFILSSKKLLLSDSGFYLCAWQPGLVTNEQFFGPGTRLTVL.

This rearrangement joins TRBV29-1 to TRBJ1-1; D possibly corresponds to TRBD1 (5 bases). The CDR3 is made up of 14 amino acids. Germline CDR1 SQVTM, CDR2 ANQGSEA. V dropped 6 bases and J dropped 6 bases, with 20 bases sitting between them. CDR3 DNA sequence: TGCAGCGTACTGCGCGGGGGGACTGCCCCTGAAGCTTTCTTT. This encodes CSVLRGGTAPEAFF.

The V call is TRBV5-1, the J call TRBJ1-4, with TRBD1 matching over 7 bases. CDR3 length equals 14 residues. The germline gives CDR1 SGHRS, CDR2 YFSETQ. V lost 4 bases, J lost 4 bases, and 4 bases stayed unmatched. For the CDR3, the DNA is TGCGCCAGCAGCCTGGGACAGAATAATGAAAAACTGTTTTTT. As protein: CASSLGQNNEKLFF.

The chain is built from TRBV30 and TRBJ1-6; perhaps TRBD1 as D (5 bases). V dropped 5 bases and J dropped 4 bases, with 18 bases sitting between them. The CDR3 length is 16 residues. Germline V gives CDR1 GTSNPN, CDR2 SVGIG (reference sequence). CDR3 residues: CAWAGLGQVYNSPLHF. As DNA, the CDR3 is TGTGCCTGGGCGGGACTCGGACAAGTTTATAATTCACCCCTCCACTTT.

The chain is built from TRBV7-2 and TRBJ1-5; 9 bases agree with TRBD1. CDR1 is SGHTA, CDR2 FQGNSA, per germline. The CDR3 is 15 amino acids. Trimming cost V 4 bases and J 9 bases; bases outside gene matches: 10. The CDR3 DNA is TGTGCCAGCAGCTACGGACAGGGGATCGCTTCGCCCCAGCATTTT. It codes for CASSYGQGIASPQHF.

V gene TRBV29-1 combines with J gene TRBJ2-3; 7 bases agree with TRBD1. Germline values: CDR1 SQVTM, CDR2 ANQGSEA. Trimming removed 1 base from V and 4 bases from J; junction bases left unmatched: 11. CDR3 length equals 16 residues. The CDR3, as DNA: TGCAGCGTTGAAGTAATAGGCCAAGGGGGCCCAGATACGCAGTATTTT. Translated: CSVEVIGQGGPDTQYF.

The chain joins TRBV6-5 to TRBJ1-2; D is unresolved. The V gene lost 0 bases and the J gene lost 3 bases, with 8 bases spanning the gap. This CDR3 has 14 amino acids. Germline V gene sequence: CDR1 MNHEY, CDR2 SVGAGI. CDR3 coding DNA: TGTGCCAGCAGTTACTCTGGCGGCGACTATGGCTACACCTTC. This encodes CASSYSGGDYGYTF.